These 6 T cell receptor beta chains originate from one sample sequenced in a study of radiotherapy plus CTLA-4 blockade in lung cancer. Data came from immunoSEQ multiplex PCR; TCRdb stores just in-frame clones and leaves some out. The data show about 44,000 clones, roughly four fifths seen once. Material: peripheral blood, obtained from a patient treated with radiotherapy plus ipilimumab. The receptors come from a human donor with non-small cell lung cancer whose response to radiotherapy plus ipilimumab could not be evaluated.

The chain combines TRBV9 with TRBJ2-1; the match to TRBD1 covers 11 bases. The germline gives CDR1 SGDLS, CDR2 YYNGEE. The length of the CDR3 is 15 residues. The trim removed 0 bases at V and 8 bases at J, leaving 4 bases unmatched. CDR3 sequence reads: CASSVGTGGFDEQFF. The CDR3, as DNA: TGTGCCAGCAGCGTAGGGACAGGGGGCTTCGATGAGCAGTTCTTC.

The chain joins TRBV5-1 to TRBJ2-5; TRBD2 agrees at 13 bases. The J call may be faulty, since TRBJ2-7 better matches the DNA end. This CDR3 is 16 amino acids long. CDR1 SGHRS and CDR2 YFSETQ come from the germline V gene. In nucleotides, the CDR3 is TGCGCCAGCAGCTTTGGCCCGACTAGCGGGGGGTACGAGCAGTACTTC. Translated, it gives CASSFGPTSGGYEQYF.

This chain joins TRBV13 and TRBJ1-4, with D possibly matching TRBD1 (6 bases). Per the germline V gene, CDR1 is PRHDT and CDR2 is FYEKMQ (reference sequence). The CDR3 is 15 residues long. V was clipped by 6 bases and J by 5 bases, with 16 bases between them. The CDR3: CASRQNRVKNEKLFF. CDR3 coding DNA: TGTGCCAGCAGACAAAACAGGGTGAAGAATGAAAAACTGTTTTTT.

This clone was recorded only once. This sequence joins TRBV27 and TRBJ2-5; 10 bases are a match to TRBD2. V gave up 4 bases and J gave up 2 bases; unmatched junction bases: 7. The V gene's germline CDR1 is MNHEY and CDR2 SMNVEV (reference sequence). The CDR3 is 16 residues long. The CDR3 spells CASSSRLAGAQETQYF. CDR3 nucleotide sequence: TGTGCCAGCAGTTCCCGTCTAGCGGGGGCACAAGAGACCCAGTACTTC.

The J gene is TRBJ2-3, the V gene TRBV29-1; 7 bases agree with TRBD1. CDR1 and CDR2 (germline): SQVTM, ANQGSEA. Trimming at V came to 7 bases and at J to 6 bases, leaving 7 bases not matched to a gene. CDR3 length equals 12 residues. The CDR3 here is CSGSTGFDTQYF. DNA of the CDR3: TGCAGCGGGTCGACAGGGTTCGATACGCAGTATTTT.

The chain joins TRBV4-3 to TRBJ1-1; 8 bases fit TRBD1. The V gene's germline CDR1 is LGHNA and CDR2 YSLEER. Trimming removed 2 bases from V and 6 bases from J; junction bases left unmatched: 11. The CDR3 is 16 amino acids. The CDR3, as DNA: TGCGCCAGCAGCCAAACAGGGGACAGGAGGGTAGCTGAAGCTTTCTTT. Translating it yields CASSQTGDRRVAEAFF.